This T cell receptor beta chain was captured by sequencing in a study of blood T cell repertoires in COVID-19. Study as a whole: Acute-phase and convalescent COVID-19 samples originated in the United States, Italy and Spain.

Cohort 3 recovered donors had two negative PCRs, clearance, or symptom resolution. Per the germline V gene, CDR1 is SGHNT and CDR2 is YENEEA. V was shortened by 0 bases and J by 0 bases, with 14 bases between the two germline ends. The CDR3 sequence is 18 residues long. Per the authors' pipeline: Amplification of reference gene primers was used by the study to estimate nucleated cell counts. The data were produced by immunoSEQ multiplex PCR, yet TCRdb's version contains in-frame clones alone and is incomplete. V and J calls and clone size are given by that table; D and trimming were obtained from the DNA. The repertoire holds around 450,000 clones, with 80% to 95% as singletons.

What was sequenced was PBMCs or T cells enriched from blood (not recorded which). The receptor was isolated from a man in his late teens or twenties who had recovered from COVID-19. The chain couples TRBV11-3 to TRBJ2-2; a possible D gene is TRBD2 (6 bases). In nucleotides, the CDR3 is TGTGCCAGCAGCTTAGAGAGCTCGGCGGGGCCGAACACCGGGGAGCTGTTTTTT. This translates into CASSLESSAGPNTGELFF.